This is a list of T cell receptor beta chains from one sample in a study of CD8 T cells in Susac syndrome. MiXCR, run by TCRdb on the immunoSEQ multiplex PCR reads, gives a single entry per CDR3 protein. Of about 280,000 distinct CDR3 sequences in the sample, approximately 84% are singletons; the top ten hold 0.095% to 0.14%. The sequencing sample was made of CD8+ T cells from PBMCs. These receptors were collected from a human donor with multiple sclerosis. CDR3s include the opening cysteine and the closing phenylalanine or tryptophan.

j_call,v_call,cdr3_aa
TRBJ1-2,TRBV28,CASSLLAGTNYGYTF
TRBJ2-7,TRBV30,CAWSVRAGLDEQYF
TRBJ2-1,TRBV14,CASSGTSYNEQFF
TRBJ1-4,TRBV5-1,CASSGGSALNEKLFF
TRBJ2-7,TRBV3-1,CASSQGQVSLYEQYF
TRBJ2-4,TRBV12-3/TRBV12-4,CASSPGGRSAGDIQYF
TRBJ2-2,TRBV9,CASSVGGRAAAGELFF
TRBJ2-2,TRBV27,CASATGAAGELFF
TRBJ2-2,TRBV12-3/TRBV12-4,CASSLGGLNTGELFF
TRBJ2-1,TRBV5-5,CASSLEPSGTDNEQFF
TRBJ2-7,TRBV28,CASSSVGTSPEQYF
TRBJ1-3,TRBV12-3/TRBV12-4,CASSLRFWWTPEENTIYF
TRBJ2-1,TRBV7-9,CASSPPRGLPNEQFF
TRBJ2-1,TRBV20-1,CSARERAGSYNEQFF
TRBJ2-1,TRBV27,CASSRSGIKQFF
TRBJ2-7,TRBV27,CASSLLLAGGPEEQYF
TRBJ2-7,TRBV7-8,CASSLASSGFYEQYF
TRBJ1-1,TRBV7-9,CASSLVQGTEAFF
TRBJ2-3,TRBV7-3,CASSSTSGTTDTQYF
TRBJ2-7,TRBV20-1,CSASRLVRAYEQYF
TRBJ2-2,TRBV6-5,CASSYSEPVANTGELFF
TRBJ1-2,TRBV2,CASRRDRDGYTF
TRBJ2-7,TRBV10-3,CAISEGLGLTYEQYF
TRBJ2-1,TRBV20-1,CSARSGTYNEQFF
TRBJ1-5,TRBV27,CASAWGGGGQPQHF
TRBJ2-7,TRBV6-5,CASSLGYGGEQYF
TRBJ2-5,TRBV3-1,CASSQGAAGGPREAQYF
TRBJ2-3,TRBV7-8,CASSLFGGDTQYF
TRBJ2-5,TRBV27,CASSLYVSGRETQYF
TRBJ2-3,TRBV6-1,CASSLDRGSGLALQDTQYF
TRBJ1-5,TRBV27,CASSLRDTNQPQHF
TRBJ1-5,TRBV28,CASIRGHSNQPQHF
TRBJ1-1,TRBV3-1,CASSQRAGEVNTEAFF
TRBJ2-1,TRBV7-9,CASSFVDGGDNEQFF
TRBJ2-7,TRBV29-1,CSVPGTGLFGEQYF
TRBJ1-1,TRBV30,CAWNLLRGGEAFF